This is a list of T cell receptor beta chains from one sample in a study of OX40 agonist ivuxolimab in advanced cancers. TCRdb's table, derived via immunoSEQ multiplex PCR, lists solely in-frame clones and lacks some. The table shows 83,000 or so clones, with under 90% occurring only once. The starting material was CD4+ or CD8+ T cells sorted from blood, obtained in a trial of the OX40 agonist ivuxolimab. The receptors were gathered from an adult with an advanced solid tumor such as melanoma, head and neck, liver or kidney cancer. Each CDR3 is given with its conserved first and last residue. Each record gives: clone size, V gene, D gene, J gene, CDR3 DNA, CDR3 protein. D genes are given only for firm matches. The size of a clone is reported for some rows only, either as once, few or many, or as a class for expanded clones.

size: few; V: TRBV7-9; D: -; J: TRBJ2-7; DNA: TGTGCCAGCAGCCAACAGGGAGCAAGGCAACAGCAGTACTTC; CDR3: CASSQQGARQQQYF
size: once; V: TRBV30; D: TRBD1; J: TRBJ1-6; DNA: TGTGCCTGGAGTCGGGACAGGGGGAATAATTCACCCCTCCACTTT; CDR3: CAWSRDRGNNSPLHF
size: -; V: TRBV13; D: -; J: TRBJ1-3; DNA: TGTGCCAGCAGCTTAGGTGTAGGGGGTAGGAACACCATATATTTT; CDR3: CASSLGVGGRNTIYF
size: -; V: TRBV7-9; D: -; J: TRBJ2-5; DNA: TGTGCCAGCAGCTTAGGCACACACCAAGAGACCCAGTACTTC; CDR3: CASSLGTHQETQYF
size: -; V: TRBV29-1; D: -; J: TRBJ2-5; DNA: TGCAGCGTCGCCCGGGGAGAAGGGGAGACCCAGTACTTC; CDR3: CSVARGEGETQYF
size: -; V: TRBV11-2; D: -; J: TRBJ2-2; DNA: TGTGCCAGCAGCCGCGTCCCCGGGGAGCTGTTTTTT; CDR3: CASSRVPGELFF
size: -; V: TRBV9; D: -; J: TRBJ1-5; DNA: TGTGCCAGCAGCCCCGGGCCCAATCAGCCCCAGCATTTT; CDR3: CASSPGPNQPQHF
size: -; V: TRBV6-1; D: -; J: TRBJ2-2; DNA: TGTGCCAGCAGTGTCCTGAGCGGCACCGGGGAGCTGTTTTTT; CDR3: CASSVLSGTGELFF
size: few; V: TRBV2; D: -; J: TRBJ1-5; DNA: TGTGCCAGCAGTACACAGGGCACCAATCAGCCCCAGCATTTT; CDR3: CASSTQGTNQPQHF
size: -; V: TRBV7-6; D: -; J: TRBJ2-3; DNA: TGTGCCAGCAGCTTAGTAGCAGGCACAGATACGCAGTATTTT; CDR3: CASSLVAGTDTQYF
size: -; V: TRBV28; D: TRBD1; J: TRBJ2-5; DNA: TGTGCCAGCTCCGGGACAGTGGGGGAGACCCAGTACTTC; CDR3: CASSGTVGETQYF
size: once; V: TRBV5-1; D: TRBD1; J: TRBJ1-6; DNA: TGCGCCAGCAGCATTAATGGACAGGGCCAGGGAAATTCACCCCTCCACTTT; CDR3: CASSINGQGQGNSPLHF
size: -; V: TRBV29-1; D: TRBD2; J: TRBJ2-1; DNA: TGCAGCGTTGGGACTAGCCACAATGAGCAGTTCTTC; CDR3: CSVGTSHNEQFF
size: -; V: TRBV6-5; D: -; J: TRBJ1-2; DNA: TGTGCCAGCAGTTACTCCGGGGACTATGGCTACACCTTC; CDR3: CASSYSGDYGYTF
size: -; V: TRBV19; D: TRBD1; J: TRBJ2-7; DNA: TGTGCCAGTAGGAAAAACATTGGACAGGGGGTCGGCGAGCAGTACTTC; CDR3: CASRKNIGQGVGEQYF
size: -; V: TRBV7-6; D: TRBD1; J: TRBJ1-5; DNA: TGTGCCAGCAGCTACGGACAGGGGCCCAATCAGCCCCAGCATTTT; CDR3: CASSYGQGPNQPQHF
size: -; V: TRBV5-1; D: TRBD2; J: TRBJ2-1; DNA: TGCGCCAGCAGCCTTAGCGGGGGCGCCTACAATGAGCAGTTCTTC; CDR3: CASSLSGGAYNEQFF
size: -; V: TRBV4-2; D: -; J: TRBJ1-4; DNA: TGTGCCAGCAGCCAAGAGCTTAATGAAAAACTGTTTTTT; CDR3: CASSQELNEKLFF
size: few; V: TRBV28; D: -; J: TRBJ2-5; DNA: TGTGCCAGCAGCCCAGCAGGCGGCGGAGGAGAGACCCAGTACTTC; CDR3: CASSPAGGGGETQYF
size: few; V: TRBV28; D: -; J: TRBJ1-5; DNA: TGTGCCAGCAGACCAGACAGCTTTTATAGCAATCAGCCCCAGCATTTT; CDR3: CASRPDSFYSNQPQHF
size: -; V: TRBV15; D: TRBD1; J: TRBJ1-4; DNA: TGTGCCACCAGCAGAGCCGGGACAGGGGCCGGGGAAAAACTGTTTTTT; CDR3: CATSRAGTGAGEKLFF
size: -; V: TRBV29-1; D: TRBD2; J: TRBJ2-7; DNA: TGCAGCGTTGCCGCTCCGTCGAGTAGCGGGCGGGACGAGCAGTACTTC; CDR3: CSVAAPSSSGRDEQYF
size: once; V: TRBV18; D: -; J: TRBJ2-2; DNA: TGTGCCAGCTCACGATCCGGGACAACGAACACCGGGGAGCTGTTTTTT; CDR3: CASSRSGTTNTGELFF
size: -; V: TRBV11-2; D: -; J: TRBJ2-3; DNA: TGTGCCAGCAGCTTAGGGGTTATGGGGGGCCGTACAGATACGCAGTATTTT; CDR3: CASSLGVMGGRTDTQYF
size: few; V: TRBV23-1; D: -; J: TRBJ1-6; DNA: TGCGCCAGCAGTCATCGGGACGCTCATTCACCCCTCCACTTT; CDR3: CASSHRDAHSPLHF
size: -; V: TRBV20-1; D: -; J: TRBJ2-5; DNA: TGCAGTGCCCTTGACTGGGAGACCCAGTACTTC; CDR3: CSALDWETQYF
size: -; V: TRBV12-5; D: -; J: TRBJ2-3; DNA: TGTGCTAGTGGGTTCGAGCCCACAGATACGCAGTATTTT; CDR3: CASGFEPTDTQYF
size: -; V: TRBV9; D: TRBD2; J: TRBJ2-7; DNA: TGTGCCAGCCAGCGGGACCTGAAAGACTACGAGCAGTACTTC; CDR3: CASQRDLKDYEQYF
size: -; V: TRBV28; D: TRBD1; J: TRBJ1-2; DNA: TGTGCCAGCAATTCCCGGGACAGGGGTCGACATGGCTACACCTTC; CDR3: CASNSRDRGRHGYTF
size: -; V: TRBV6-6; D: TRBD1; J: TRBJ2-7; DNA: TGTGCCAGCAGGGGGGGGCCGGGACAGGGTTACGAGCAGTACTTC; CDR3: CASRGGPGQGYEQYF
size: -; V: TRBV7-6; D: TRBD1; J: TRBJ1-2; DNA: TGTGCCAGCAGCTTGGACAGGGGCGACTATGGCTACACCTTC; CDR3: CASSLDRGDYGYTF
size: -; V: TRBV9; D: -; J: TRBJ2-1; DNA: TGTGCCAGCAGCGTAGAGGGAGGCAATGAGCAGTTCTTC; CDR3: CASSVEGGNEQFF
size: -; V: TRBV28; D: -; J: TRBJ1-2; DNA: TGTGCCAGCAGTACACCATTCCAGGGAGCTGGCTACACCTTC; CDR3: CASSTPFQGAGYTF
size: few; V: TRBV5-1; D: TRBD1; J: TRBJ1-1; DNA: TGCGCCAGCAGCAATAGTTACAGGGGAAACACTGAAGCTTTCTTT; CDR3: CASSNSYRGNTEAFF
size: -; V: TRBV9; D: -; J: TRBJ2-2; DNA: TGTGCCAGCAATATCCTAGCCGATTCGAACACCGGGGAGCTGTTTTTT; CDR3: CASNILADSNTGELFF
size: -; V: TRBV30; D: -; J: TRBJ2-3; DNA: TGTGCCTGGAGTGTAGCGGCCATCACAGATACGCAGTATTTT; CDR3: CAWSVAAITDTQYF